This T cell receptor (beta chain) was retrieved from a study of cytomegalovirus exposure and HLA in healthy donors. General study points: In vitro work confirmed that a few CMV-associated chains recognize CMV antigens. Among TCR beta chains, those listed as cytomegalovirus-associated numbered some 160.

The study drew the donors from its approximately 130-subject validation cohort, separate from the roughly 700-subject first cohort. Sequencing was performed with immunoSEQ multiplex PCR; in TCRdb, only in-frame clones are kept and a portion is missing. The sample lists under 100,000 clones; 95% were seen once. J gave up 4 bases and V 3 bases, and 9 bases lay outside the gene matches. Germline CDR1 and CDR2: SGHNT and YYREEE (reference sequence). The CDR3 is 16 amino acids. Regarding this clone: The antigen remains unidentified.

This TCR was recovered from a young woman in good health and CMV-seronegative. The rearrangement links TRBV5-4 to TRBJ1-4; 7 nucleotides align to TRBD1. Sequencing used PBMCs. CDR3 nucleotides: TGTGCCAGCAGCTCACGGACAGGATCGGGTAATGAAAAACTGTTTTTT. Translating gives CASSSRTGSGNEKLFF. The complete variable domain, with remaining parts taken from reference TRBV5-4 and TRBJ1-4, reads ETGVTQSPTHLIKTRGQQVTLRCSSQSGHNTVSWYQQALGQGPQFIFQYYREEENGRGNFPPRFSGLQFPNYSSELNVNALELDDSALYLCASSSRTGSGNEKLFFGSGTQLSVL.